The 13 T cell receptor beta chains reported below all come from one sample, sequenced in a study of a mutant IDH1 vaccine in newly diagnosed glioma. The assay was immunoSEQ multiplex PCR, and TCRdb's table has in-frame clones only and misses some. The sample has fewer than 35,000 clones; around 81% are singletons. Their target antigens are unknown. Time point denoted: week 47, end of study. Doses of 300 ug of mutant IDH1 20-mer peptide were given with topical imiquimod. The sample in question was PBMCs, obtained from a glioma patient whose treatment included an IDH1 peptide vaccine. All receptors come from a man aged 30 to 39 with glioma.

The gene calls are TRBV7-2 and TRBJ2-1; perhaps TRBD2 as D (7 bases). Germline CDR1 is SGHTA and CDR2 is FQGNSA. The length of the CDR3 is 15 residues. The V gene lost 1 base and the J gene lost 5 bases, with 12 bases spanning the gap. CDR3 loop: CASSLGGGVNNEQFF. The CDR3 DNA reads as TGTGCCAGCAGCTTAGGAGGGGGGGTGAACAATGAGCAGTTCTTC.

The chain's CDR3 is CASSRRAGGIVAGANVLTF. DNA of the CDR3: TGTGCCAGCAGCCGGAGGGCAGGGGGAATAGTGGCTGGGGCCAACGTCCTGACTTTC. V and J are TRBV7-2 and TRBJ2-6; weak D call: TRBD1 (7 bases). The CDR3 length is 19 residues. Trimming shortened V by 5 bases and J by 2 bases, and 22 bases separated the two germline ends. Germline loops: CDR1 SGHTA, CDR2 FQGNSA.

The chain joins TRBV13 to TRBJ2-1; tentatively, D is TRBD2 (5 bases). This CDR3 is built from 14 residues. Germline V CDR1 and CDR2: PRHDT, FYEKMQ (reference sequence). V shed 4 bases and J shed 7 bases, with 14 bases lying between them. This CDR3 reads CASSSRDGGNEQFF. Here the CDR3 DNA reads TGTGCCAGCAGCTCACGGGATGGCGGGAATGAGCAGTTCTTC. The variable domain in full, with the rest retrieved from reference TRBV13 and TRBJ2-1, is AAGVIQSPRHLIKEKRETATLKCYPIPRHDTVYWYQQGPGQDPQFLISFYEKMQSDKGSIPDRFSAQQFSDYHSELNMSSLELGDSALYFCASSSRDGGNEQFFGPGTRLTVL.

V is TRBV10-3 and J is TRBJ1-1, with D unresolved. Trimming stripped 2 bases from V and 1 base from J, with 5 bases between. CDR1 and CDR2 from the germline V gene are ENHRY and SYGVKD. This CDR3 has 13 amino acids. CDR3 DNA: TGTGCCATCAGTGAGACGGGGAACACTGAAGCTTTCTTT. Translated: CAISETGNTEAFF.

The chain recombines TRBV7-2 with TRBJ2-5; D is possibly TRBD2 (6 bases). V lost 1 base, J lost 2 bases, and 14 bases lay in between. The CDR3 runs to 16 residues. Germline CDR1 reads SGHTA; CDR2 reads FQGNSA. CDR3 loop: CASSLGPSGLQETQYF. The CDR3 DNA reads TGTGCCAGCAGCTTAGGCCCCAGCGGGTTACAAGAGACCCAGTACTTC. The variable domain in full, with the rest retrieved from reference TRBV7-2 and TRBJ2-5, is GAGVSQSPSNKVTEKGKDVELRCDPISGHTALYWYRQSLGQGLEFLIYFQGNSAPDKSGLPSDRFSAERTGGSVSTLTIQRTQQEDSAVYLCASSLGPSGLQETQYFGPGTRLLVL.

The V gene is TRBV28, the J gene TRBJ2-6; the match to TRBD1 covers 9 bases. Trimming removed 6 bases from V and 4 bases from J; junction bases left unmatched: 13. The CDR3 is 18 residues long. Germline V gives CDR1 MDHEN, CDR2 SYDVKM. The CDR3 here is CASRNSGTGTWGANVLTF. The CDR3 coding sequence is TGTGCCAGCAGGAACTCCGGGACAGGGACATGGGGGGCCAACGTCCTGACTTTC. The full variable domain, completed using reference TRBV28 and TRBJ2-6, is DVKVTQSSRYLVKRTGEKVFLECVQDMDHENMFWYRQDPGLGLRLIYFSYDVKMKEKGDIPEGYSVSREKKERFSLILESASTNQTSMYLCASRNSGTGTWGANVLTFGAGSRLTVL.

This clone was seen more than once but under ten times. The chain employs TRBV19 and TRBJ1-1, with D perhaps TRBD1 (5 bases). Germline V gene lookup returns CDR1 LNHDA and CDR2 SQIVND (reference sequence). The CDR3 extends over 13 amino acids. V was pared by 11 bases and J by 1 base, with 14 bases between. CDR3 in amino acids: CAVYRGGNTEAFF. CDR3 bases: TGTGCCGTTTACCGCGGGGGGAACACTGAAGCTTTCTTT.

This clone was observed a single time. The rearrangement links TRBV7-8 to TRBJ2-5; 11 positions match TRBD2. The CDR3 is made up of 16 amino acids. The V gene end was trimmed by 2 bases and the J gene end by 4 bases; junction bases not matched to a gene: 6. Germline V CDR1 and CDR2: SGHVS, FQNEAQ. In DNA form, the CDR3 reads TGTGCCAGCAGCTTACGTCTAGCGGGGGGCCGAGAGACCCAGTACTTC. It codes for CASSLRLAGGRETQYF. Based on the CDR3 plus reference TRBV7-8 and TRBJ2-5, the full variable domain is GAGVSQSPRYKVAKRGQDVALRCDPISGHVSLFWYQQALGQGPEFLTYFQNEAQLDKSGLPSDRFFAERPEGSVSTLKIQRTQQEDSAVYLCASSLRLAGGRETQYFGPGTRLLVL.

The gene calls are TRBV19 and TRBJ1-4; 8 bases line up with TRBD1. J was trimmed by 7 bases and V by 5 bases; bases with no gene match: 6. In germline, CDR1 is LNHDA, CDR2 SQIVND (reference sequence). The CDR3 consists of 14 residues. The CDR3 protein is CASSAQGAGEKLFF. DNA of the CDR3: TGTGCCAGTAGTGCCCAGGGGGCTGGTGAAAAACTGTTTTTT.

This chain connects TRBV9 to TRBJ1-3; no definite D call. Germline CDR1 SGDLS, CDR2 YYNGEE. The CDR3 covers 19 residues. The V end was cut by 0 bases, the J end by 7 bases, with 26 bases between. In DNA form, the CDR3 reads TGTGCCAGCAGCGTAGGAAGGTTTCGGTCAGACCGTTTTGGGAACACCATATATTTT. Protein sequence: CASSVGRFRSDRFGNTIYF. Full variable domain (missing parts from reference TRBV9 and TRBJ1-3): DSGVTQTPKHLITATGQRVTLRCSPRSGDLSVYWYQQSLDQGLQFLIQYYNGEERAKGNILERFSAQQFPDLHSELNLSSLELGDSALYFCASSVGRFRSDRFGNTIYFGEGSWLTVV.

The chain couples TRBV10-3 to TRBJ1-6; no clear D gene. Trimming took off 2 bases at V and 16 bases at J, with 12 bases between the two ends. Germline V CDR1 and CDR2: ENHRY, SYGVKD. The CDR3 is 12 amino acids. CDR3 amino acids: CAISEAGGVLHF. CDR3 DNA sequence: TGTGCCATCAGTGAGGCAGGAGGCGTTCTCCACTTT.

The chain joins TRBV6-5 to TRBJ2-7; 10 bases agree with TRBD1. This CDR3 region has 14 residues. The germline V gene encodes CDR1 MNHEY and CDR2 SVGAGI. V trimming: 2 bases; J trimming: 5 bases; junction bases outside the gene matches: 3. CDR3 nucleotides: TGTGCCAGCAGTTACGACAGGGGGCTCAACGAGCAGTACTTC. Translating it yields CASSYDRGLNEQYF.

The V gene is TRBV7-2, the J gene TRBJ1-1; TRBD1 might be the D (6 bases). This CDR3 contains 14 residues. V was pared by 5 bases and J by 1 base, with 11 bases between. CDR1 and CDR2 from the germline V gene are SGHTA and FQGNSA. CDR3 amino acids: CASSNSGANTEAFF. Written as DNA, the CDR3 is TGTGCCAGCAGCAACTCAGGGGCGAACACTGAAGCTTTCTTT.